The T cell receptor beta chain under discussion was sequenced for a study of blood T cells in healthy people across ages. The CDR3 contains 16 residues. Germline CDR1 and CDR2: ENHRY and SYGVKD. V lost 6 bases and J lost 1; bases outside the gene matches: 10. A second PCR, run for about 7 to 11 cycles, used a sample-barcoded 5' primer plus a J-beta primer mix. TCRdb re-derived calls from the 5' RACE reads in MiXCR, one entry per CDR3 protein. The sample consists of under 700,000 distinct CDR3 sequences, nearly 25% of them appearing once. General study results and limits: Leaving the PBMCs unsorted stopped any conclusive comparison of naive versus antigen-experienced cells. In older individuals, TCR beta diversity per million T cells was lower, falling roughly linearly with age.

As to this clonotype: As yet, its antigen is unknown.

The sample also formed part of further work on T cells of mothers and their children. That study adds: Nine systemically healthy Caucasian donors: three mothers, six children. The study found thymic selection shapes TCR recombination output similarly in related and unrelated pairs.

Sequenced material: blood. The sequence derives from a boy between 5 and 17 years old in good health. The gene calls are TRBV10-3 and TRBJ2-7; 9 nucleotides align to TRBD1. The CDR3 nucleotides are TGTGCCATCAGGAGTGGCACCGGGACAGGGTCCTACGAGCAGTACTTC. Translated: CAIRSGTGTGSYEQYF.